This entry is about one T cell receptor (beta chain). Its antigen is still unknown. The sample carries other DNA sequences with the same CDR3. Germline V gene data show CDR1 as SGDLS and CDR2 as YYNGEE. Germline trimming cut 3 bases from V and 6 bases from J; bases unmatched to any gene: 15. This CDR3 spans 17 amino acids. The PCR used 60 Vbeta and 13 Jbeta primers. Libraries were prepared by immunoSEQ multiplex PCR; TCRdb keeps only in-frame clonotypes and omits some of them. The sample includes more than 95,000 clones. The source of the sample is a study of cytomegalovirus exposure and HLA in healthy donors. Study-wide results and caveats: TCR beta V segments were, for the most part, productive about 87% or about 30% of the time in an earlier analysis. CMV serostatus was the sole immune exposure data available. Exclusion applied to some V segments, including TRBV6-2 and TRBV6-3, as they were indistinguishable.

Material: PBMCs. This chain links TRBV9 with TRBJ1-2, with TRBD1 matching 9 bases. This sequence originates from a man between 18 and 35 years old in good health and CMV-seronegative. CDR3 bases: TGTGCCAGCAGCGCCAACCGGGACAGGGACCATTTCGATGGCTACACCTTC. It specifies CASSANRDRDHFDGYTF.